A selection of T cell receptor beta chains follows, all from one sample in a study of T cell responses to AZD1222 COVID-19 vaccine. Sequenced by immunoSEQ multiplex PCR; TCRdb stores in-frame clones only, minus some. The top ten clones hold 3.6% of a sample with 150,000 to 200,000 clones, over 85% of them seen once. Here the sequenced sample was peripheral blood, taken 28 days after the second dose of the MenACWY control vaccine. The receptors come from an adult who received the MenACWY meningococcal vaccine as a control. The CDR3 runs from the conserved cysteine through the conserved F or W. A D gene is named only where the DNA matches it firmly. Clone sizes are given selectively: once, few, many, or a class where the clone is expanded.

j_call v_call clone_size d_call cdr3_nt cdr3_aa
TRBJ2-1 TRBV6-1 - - TGTGCCAGCAGTGAAGGGTTTAGGGAGCAGTTCTTC CASSEGFREQFF
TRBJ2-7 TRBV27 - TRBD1 TGTGCCAGCAGACTACAGGGGGCACCCTACGAGCAGTACTTC CASRLQGAPYEQYF
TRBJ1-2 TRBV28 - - TGTGCCAGCAGTTTGGCCTACTCTTACGGCTACACCTTC CASSLAYSYGYTF
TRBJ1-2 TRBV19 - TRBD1 TGTGCCAGTAGTACTCAGGGGGTACATGGCTACACCTTC CASSTQGVHGYTF
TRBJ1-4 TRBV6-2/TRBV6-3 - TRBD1 TGTGCCAGCAGTGACGGAAGACTGCAGGGGGCTAATGAAAAACTGTTTTTT CASSDGRLQGANEKLFF
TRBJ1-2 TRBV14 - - TGTGCCAGCAGCCCTGATTTTGTTGGGGGTGGCTACACCTTC CASSPDFVGGGYTF
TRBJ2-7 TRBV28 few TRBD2 TGTGCCAGCAGTCACCGGGAGGGAGGATACGAGCAGTACTTC CASSHREGGYEQYF
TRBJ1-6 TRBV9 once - TGTGCCAGCAGCCAAGGGGGGGGTTATTCACCCCTCCACTTT CASSQGGGYSPLHF
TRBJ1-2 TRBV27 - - TGTGCCAGCAGTAAGGGCTCGACCCCTCTGGGCTATGGCTACACCTTC CASSKGSTPLGYGYTF
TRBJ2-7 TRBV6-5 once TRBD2 TGTGCCAGCAGGACCCGGACTAGCGCCCCCTACGAGCAGTACTTC CASRTRTSAPYEQYF
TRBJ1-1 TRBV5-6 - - TGTGCCAGCAGCTTGGGACGACTTGAAGCTTTCTTT CASSLGRLEAFF
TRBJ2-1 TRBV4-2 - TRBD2 TGTGCCAGCAGCCAAGTTCAGCGGGAGCTTGTCAATGAGCAGTTCTTC CASSQVQRELVNEQFF
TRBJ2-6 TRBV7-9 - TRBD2 TGTGCCAGCAGTTTCGTAGCGGGAGGAAGGTACTCTGGGGCCAACGTCCTGACTTTC CASSFVAGGRYSGANVLTF
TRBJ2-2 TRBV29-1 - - TGCAGCGTTGTCGGCCAGAGGAGCACCGGGGAGCTGTTTTTT CSVVGQRSTGELFF
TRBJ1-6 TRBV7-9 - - TGTGCCACCCAGGCGTACCCATATAATTCACCCCTCCACTTT CATQAYPYNSPLHF
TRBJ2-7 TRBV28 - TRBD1 TGTGCCAGCAGTCCCGACAGGGGCAGTTACGAGCAGTACTTC CASSPDRGSYEQYF
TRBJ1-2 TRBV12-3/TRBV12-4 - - TGTGCCAGCAGTTCCGGGTATAACTATGGCTACACCTTC CASSSGYNYGYTF
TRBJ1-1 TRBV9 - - TGTGCCAGCAGCGCCCCTGGTGGGAACACTGAAGCTTTCTTT CASSAPGGNTEAFF
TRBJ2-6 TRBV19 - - TGTGCCAGTAGGGCGGAGCAGGAGCCGGGAAGGGCCAACGTCCTGACTTTC CASRAEQEPGRANVLTF
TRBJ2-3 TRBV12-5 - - TGTGCTAGTGGTTTGGAAACCGGACGCACAGATACGCAGTATTTT CASGLETGRTDTQYF
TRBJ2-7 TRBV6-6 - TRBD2 TGTGCCAGCAGTTACTCAGCGGGGGTGAGCTACGAGCAGTACTTC CASSYSAGVSYEQYF
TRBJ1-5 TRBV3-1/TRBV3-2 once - TGTGCCAGCAGCCAAGGAGGCGGGAATCAGCCCCAGCATTTT CASSQGGGNQPQHF
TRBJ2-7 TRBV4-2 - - TGTGCCAGCAGCCAAGGCCCAGGGGACGCCTACGAGCAGTACTTC CASSQGPGDAYEQYF